The 11 T cell receptor beta chains listed next were all sequenced from one sample in a study of CD8 T cells in Susac syndrome. With random hexamers, reverse transcription was performed on roughly 0.45 to 1 ug of RNA. TCRdb re-called the immunoSEQ multiplex PCR reads with MiXCR, one entry per CDR3 protein. This table holds hundreds of thousands of distinct CDR3 sequences, approximately 94% found once. The source material was CD4+ T cells from PBMCs. The receptors stem from a human donor with Susac syndrome.

The chain combines TRBV20-1 with TRBJ2-5; D might be TRBD1 or TRBD2, each matching 5 bases. Germline V gene lookup returns CDR1 DFQATT and CDR2 SNEGSKA (reference sequence). V lost 3 bases and J 3 bases, leaving 17 bases between the germline ends. This CDR3 is 15 amino acids long. CDR3 DNA sequence: TGCAGTGCTAGTTCGGTGAGGGGCAGAAAAGAGACCCAGTACTTC. Translation: CSASSVRGRKETQYF.

On this clonotype itself: One junction end does not reproduce the germline sequence, and a read error may be involved. This chain joins TRBV12-3 or TRBV12-4 and TRBJ1-2, with D perhaps matching TRBD1 (5 bases). There are 13 residues in the CDR3. The CDR3 sequence is CASSLGGPSRGVF. DNA of the CDR3: TGTGCCAGCAGTTTAGGGGGACCTTCTCGTGGGGTCTTC.

This clonotype was seen a single time. V is TRBV6-2 or TRBV6-3 and J is TRBJ2-1; 8 bases line up with TRBD1. Germline V gives CDR1 MNHEY, CDR2 SVGEGT. V was pared by 5 bases and J by 8 bases, with 8 bases of the junction left unmatched. The CDR3 runs 14 residues. For the CDR3, the DNA is TGTGCCAGCAGTCCCCGGACAGGGATGGATGAGCAGTTCTTC. As protein: CASSPRTGMDEQFF.

This rearrangement joins TRBV5-1 to TRBJ2-3; no clear D gene. Trimming left V 1 base short and J 0 bases short, with 6 bases between. The CDR3 is 14 amino acids. Per the germline V gene, CDR1 is SGHRS and CDR2 is YFSETQ. The CDR3 region has the DNA TGCGCCAGCAGCTTGATTACTAGCACAGATACGCAGTATTTT. It codes for CASSLITSTDTQYF.

The rearrangement links TRBV7-9 to TRBJ2-3; 14 positions match TRBD2. The CDR3 covers 17 residues. The V gene end was trimmed by 5 bases and the J gene end by 2 bases; junction bases not matched to a gene: 6. Germline CDR1 is SEHNR and CDR2 is FQNEAQ (reference sequence). The CDR3 nucleotides are TGTGCCAGCAGCATCGGACTAGCGGGGGGCCCCACAGATACGCAGTATTTT. Its translation: CASSIGLAGGPTDTQYF. Full variable domain (missing parts from reference TRBV7-9 and TRBJ2-3): DTGVSQNPRHKITKRGQNVTFRCDPISEHNRLYWYRQTLGQGPEFLTYFQNEAQLEKSRLLSDRFSAERPKGSFSTLEIQRTEQGDSAMYLCASSIGLAGGPTDTQYFGPGTRLTVL.

This rearrangement joins TRBV19 to TRBJ2-2, with D possibly being TRBD2 (6 bases). Germline V gene lookup returns CDR1 LNHDA and CDR2 SQIVND (reference sequence). The CDR3 loop spans 13 amino acids. V shed 6 bases and J shed 7 bases, with 12 bases lying between them. This CDR3 reads CASSPAGHGELFF. CDR3 nucleotide sequence: TGTGCCAGTAGCCCTGCGGGGCACGGGGAGCTGTTTTTT.

The chain combines TRBV5-1 with TRBJ1-1; D perhaps matches TRBD1 (5 bases). CDR1 is SGHRS, CDR2 YFSETQ, per germline. Trimming shortened V by 6 bases and J by 5 bases, and 17 bases separated the two germline ends. The CDR3 covers 14 residues. The CDR3 DNA reads TGCGCCAGCAAATCCGGTCAGGAGGGGACTGAAGCTTTCTTT. It is translated as CASKSGQEGTEAFF.

V and J are TRBV5-1 and TRBJ2-2; TRBD2 is a possible D gene (6 bases). The CDR3 loop spans 15 amino acids. Per germline, CDR1 SGHRS and CDR2 YFSETQ. V was clipped by 6 bases and J by 1 base, with 13 bases between them. The DNA of the CDR3 is TGCGCCAGCAACGTGGAGGGGAGGAACACCGGGGAGCTGTTTTTT. Translated, it gives CASNVEGRNTGELFF.

CDR3: CASSPTTGKGEAFF. The CDR3, as DNA: TGTGCCAGCAGCCCCACCACAGGGAAAGGTGAAGCTTTCTTT. V and J are TRBV3-1 and TRBJ1-1, with D possibly TRBD1 on 6 matching bases. Germline V gene sequence: CDR1 LGHDT, CDR2 YNNKEL (reference sequence). The length of the CDR3 is 14 residues. V was cut by 4 bases and J by 7 bases, with 16 bases left in between.

The chain recombines TRBV7-2 with TRBJ2-7; D is undetermined. The germline V and J ends were trimmed by 2 bases and 0 bases, with 11 bases remaining between them. The germline V gene has CDR1 SGHTA and CDR2 FQGNSA. The CDR3 covers 15 residues. Written as DNA, the CDR3 is TGTGCCAGCAGCTTAAGTAGGGCCACCTCCTACGAGCAGTACTTC. This codes for CASSLSRATSYEQYF.

The chain combines TRBV3-1 with TRBJ2-5, with D possibly matching TRBD2 (5 bases). The V gene's germline CDR1 is LGHDT and CDR2 YNNKEL (reference sequence). The CDR3 is 15 residues long. With 0 bases removed from V and 2 bases from J, the gap between germline ends came to 10 bases. This CDR3 reads CASSQDVLAQETQYF. In DNA, the CDR3 is TGTGCCAGCAGCCAAGATGTCCTAGCACAAGAGACCCAGTACTTC.